This TCR beta chain was captured by sequencing in a study of CD8 T cells in ankylosing spondylitis. Regarding the study as a whole: Disease-associated clonotypes exhibited CD8+ identity and were relatively infrequent in peripheral blood. Existing reports had already noted some motif variants in reactive arthritis synovial fluid and blood. Seemingly distinctive of ankylosing spondylitis blood was a TCR beta motif formed by eight highly homologous variants. The study looked at matched synovial fluid samples from ankylosing spondylitis patients. Disease-linked clones were reported to be significantly enriched there.

Construction of TCR beta libraries was performed using quantitative 5'-RACE with molecular barcodes. In TCRdb, the 5' RACE reads were re-called with MiXCR into one record per CDR3 protein. The data contain roughly 300,000 distinct CDR3 sequences, around 8% of them singletons. V lost 4 bases and J lost 4, with 7 bases in between. The CDR3 has 11 residues. The germline V gene has CDR1 SQVTM and CDR2 ANQGSEA. To note about this clonotype: Its cognate antigen is unknown.

The receptor was derived from a male donor with ankylosing spondylitis. The chain has TRBV29-1 and TRBJ2-5; no firm D call. Sequencing was carried out using blood, either unsorted or a sorted T cell fraction (not recorded which). CDR3 bases: TGCAGCGTTGTCAGCCGAGAGACCCAGTACTTC. Its protein product is CSVVSRETQYF.